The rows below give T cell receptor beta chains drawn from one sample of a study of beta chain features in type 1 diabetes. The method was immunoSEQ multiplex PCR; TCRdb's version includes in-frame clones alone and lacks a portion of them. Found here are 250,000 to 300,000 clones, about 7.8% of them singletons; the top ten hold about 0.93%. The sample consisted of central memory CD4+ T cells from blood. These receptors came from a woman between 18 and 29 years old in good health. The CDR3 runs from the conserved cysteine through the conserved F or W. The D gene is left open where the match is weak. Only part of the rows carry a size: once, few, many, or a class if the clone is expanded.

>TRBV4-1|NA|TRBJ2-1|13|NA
CASSQAPYNEQFF
TGCGCCAGCAGCCAAGCGCCCTACAATGAGCAGTTCTTC
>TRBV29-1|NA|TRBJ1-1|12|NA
CSVDRRDTEAFF
TGCAGCGTGGACCGAAGGGACACTGAAGCTTTCTTT
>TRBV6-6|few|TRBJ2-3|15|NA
CASTRTVLGWETQYF
TGTGCCAGCACTAGGACAGTCCTAGGGTGGGAAACGCAGTATTTT
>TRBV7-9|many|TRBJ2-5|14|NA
CASSLAEYQETQYF
TGTGCCAGCAGCTTGGCTGAGTACCAAGAGACCCAGTACTTC
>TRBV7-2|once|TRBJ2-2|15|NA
CASSLGAWNTGELFF
TGTGCCAGCAGCTTAGGGGCTTGGAACACCGGGGAGCTGTTTTTT
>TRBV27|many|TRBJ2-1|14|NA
CASSLAGYYNEQFF
TGTGCCAGCAGTTTGGCGGGGTATTACAATGAGCAGTTCTTC
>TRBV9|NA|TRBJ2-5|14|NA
CASSVGAAQETQYF
TGTGCCAGCAGCGTAGGGGCAGCCCAAGAGACCCAGTACTTC
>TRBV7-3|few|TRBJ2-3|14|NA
CASRVRDDTDTQYF
TGTGCCAGCAGAGTCAGGGATGACACAGATACGCAGTATTTT
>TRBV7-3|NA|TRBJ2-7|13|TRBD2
CASSYGTSYEQYF
TGTGCCAGCAGCTACGGGACTAGTTACGAGCAGTACTTC
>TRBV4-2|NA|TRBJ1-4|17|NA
CASSQGIPRATNEKLFF
TGTGCCAGCAGCCAAGGCATCCCGCGAGCAACTAATGAAAAACTGTTTTTT
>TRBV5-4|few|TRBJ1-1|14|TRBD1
CASSPWTGNTEAFF
TGTGCCAGCAGCCCATGGACAGGTAACACTGAAGCTTTCTTT
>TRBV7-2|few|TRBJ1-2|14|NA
CASSANRAGYGYTF
TGTGCCAGCAGCGCCAACAGGGCAGGCTATGGCTACACCTTC
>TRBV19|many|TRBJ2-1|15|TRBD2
CASSWGTSGSNEQFF
TGTGCCAGTAGTTGGGGGACTAGCGGGAGTAATGAGCAGTTCTTC
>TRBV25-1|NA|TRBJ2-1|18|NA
CASSDLVPRAGSYNEQFF
TGTGCCAGCAGTGACCTCGTCCCACGGGCGGGCTCCTACAATGAGCAGTTCTTC
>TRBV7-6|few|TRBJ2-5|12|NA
CASSLMGETQYF
TGTGCCAGCAGCTTAATGGGAGAGACCCAGTACTTC
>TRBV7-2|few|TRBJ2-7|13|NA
CASSFQRSYEQYF
TGTGCCAGCAGCTTCCAGCGATCCTACGAGCAGTACTTC
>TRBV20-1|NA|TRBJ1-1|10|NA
CSARDPEAFF
TGCAGTGCTAGAGATCCTGAAGCTTTCTTT
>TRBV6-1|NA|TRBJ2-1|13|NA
CASSPTGFNEQFF
TGTGCCAGCAGCCCAACAGGGTTCAATGAGCAGTTCTTC
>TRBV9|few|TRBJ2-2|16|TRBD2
CASSERGGVNTGELFF
TGTGCCAGCAGCGAACGCGGGGGAGTGAACACCGGGGAGCTGTTTTTT
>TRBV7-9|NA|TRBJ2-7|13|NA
CASSSDNTYEQYF
TGTGCCAGCAGCTCCGACAACACTTACGAGCAGTACTTC
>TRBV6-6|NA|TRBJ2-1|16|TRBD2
CASSLARGVRLNEQFF
TGTGCCAGCAGTTTAGCCCGGGGGGTACGCCTCAATGAGCAGTTCTTC
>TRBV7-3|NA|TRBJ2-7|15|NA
CASSLKGGTGYEQYF
TGTGCCAGCAGCTTAAAGGGCGGGACGGGCTACGAGCAGTACTTC
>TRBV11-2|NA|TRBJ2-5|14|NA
CASSRTRGWETQYF
TGTGCCAGCAGCCGAACAAGGGGGTGGGAGACCCAGTACTTC
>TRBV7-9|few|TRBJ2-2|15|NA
CASSPFEGNTGELFF
TGTGCCAGCAGCCCCTTCGAGGGAAACACCGGGGAGCTGTTTTTT